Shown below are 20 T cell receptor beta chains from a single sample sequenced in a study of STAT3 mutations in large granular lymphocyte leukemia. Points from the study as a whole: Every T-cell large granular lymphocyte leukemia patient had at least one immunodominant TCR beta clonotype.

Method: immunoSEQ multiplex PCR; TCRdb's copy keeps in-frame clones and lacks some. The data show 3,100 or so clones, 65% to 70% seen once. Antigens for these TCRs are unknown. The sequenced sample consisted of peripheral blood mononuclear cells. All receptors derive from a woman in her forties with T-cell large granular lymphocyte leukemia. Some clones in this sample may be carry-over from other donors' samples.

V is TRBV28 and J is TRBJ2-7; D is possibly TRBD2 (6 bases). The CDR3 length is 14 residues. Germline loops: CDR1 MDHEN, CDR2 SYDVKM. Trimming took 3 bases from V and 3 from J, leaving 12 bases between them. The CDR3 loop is CASSFRTGGYEQYF. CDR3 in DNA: TGTGCCAGCAGTTTCCGGACCGGGGGCTACGAGCAGTACTTC.

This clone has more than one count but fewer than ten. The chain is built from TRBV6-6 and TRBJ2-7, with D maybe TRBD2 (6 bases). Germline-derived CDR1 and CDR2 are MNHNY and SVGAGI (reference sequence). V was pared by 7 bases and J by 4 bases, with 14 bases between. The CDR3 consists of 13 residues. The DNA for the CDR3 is TGTGCCAGCAAGCGGACTAACCTATACGAGCAGTACTTC. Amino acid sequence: CASKRTNLYEQYF.

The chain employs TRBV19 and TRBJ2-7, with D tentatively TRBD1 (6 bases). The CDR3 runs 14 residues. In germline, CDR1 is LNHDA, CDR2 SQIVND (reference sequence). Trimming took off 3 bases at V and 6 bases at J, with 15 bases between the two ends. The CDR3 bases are TGTGCCAGTAGTATCACAGGGACCCCTCGCGAGCAGTACTTC. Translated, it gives CASSITGTPREQYF.

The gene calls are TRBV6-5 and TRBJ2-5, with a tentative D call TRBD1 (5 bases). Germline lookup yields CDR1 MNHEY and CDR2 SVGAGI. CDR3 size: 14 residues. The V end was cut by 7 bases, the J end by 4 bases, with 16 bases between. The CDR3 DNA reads TGTGCCAGCACCTCCCATTGGCAGGGAGAGACCCAGTACTTC. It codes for CASTSHWQGETQYF.

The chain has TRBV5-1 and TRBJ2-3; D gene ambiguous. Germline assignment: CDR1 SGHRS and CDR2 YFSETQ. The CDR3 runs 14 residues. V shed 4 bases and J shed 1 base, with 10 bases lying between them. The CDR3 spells CASSQGYGTDTQYF. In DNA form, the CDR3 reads TGCGCCAGCAGCCAAGGCTACGGCACAGATACGCAGTATTTT.

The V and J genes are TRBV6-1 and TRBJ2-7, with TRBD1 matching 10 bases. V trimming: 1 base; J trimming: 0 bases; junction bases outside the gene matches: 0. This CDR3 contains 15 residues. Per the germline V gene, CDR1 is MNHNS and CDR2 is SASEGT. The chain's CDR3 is CASSEGTGGSYEQYF. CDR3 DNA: TGTGCCAGCAGTGAAGGGACAGGGGGCTCCTACGAGCAGTACTTC.

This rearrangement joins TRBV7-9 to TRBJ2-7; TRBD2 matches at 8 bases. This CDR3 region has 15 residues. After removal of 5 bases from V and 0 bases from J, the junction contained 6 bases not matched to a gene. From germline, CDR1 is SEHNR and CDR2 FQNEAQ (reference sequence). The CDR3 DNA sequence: TGTGCCAGCAGCCTAAGCGGGAGCAGCTCCTACGAGCAGTACTTC. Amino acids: CASSLSGSSSYEQYF.

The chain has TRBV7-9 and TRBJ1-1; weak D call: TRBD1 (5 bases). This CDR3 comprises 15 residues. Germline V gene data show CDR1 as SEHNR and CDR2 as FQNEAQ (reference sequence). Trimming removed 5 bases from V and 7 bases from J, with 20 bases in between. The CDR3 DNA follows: TGTGCCAGCAGCGTGGGGGTAACTGACTTTATTGAAGCTTTCTTT. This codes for CASSVGVTDFIEAFF.

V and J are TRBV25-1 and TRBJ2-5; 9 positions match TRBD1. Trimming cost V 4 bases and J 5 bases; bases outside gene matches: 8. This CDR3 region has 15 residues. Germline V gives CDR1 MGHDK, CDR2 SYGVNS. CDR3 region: CASSGPWTGEETQYF. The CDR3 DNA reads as TGTGCCAGCAGTGGACCGTGGACAGGGGAGGAGACCCAGTACTTC.

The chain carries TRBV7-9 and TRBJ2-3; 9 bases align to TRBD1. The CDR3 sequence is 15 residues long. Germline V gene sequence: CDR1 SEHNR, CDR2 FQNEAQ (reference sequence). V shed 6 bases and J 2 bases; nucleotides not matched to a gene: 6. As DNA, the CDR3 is TGTGCCAGCAGACAGAAACAGGGGGCCACAGATACGCAGTATTTT. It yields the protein CASRQKQGATDTQYF. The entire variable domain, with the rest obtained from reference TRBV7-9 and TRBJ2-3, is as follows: DTGVSQNPRHKITKRGQNVTFRCDPISEHNRLYWYRQTLGQGPEFLTYFQNEAQLEKSRLLSDRFSAERPKGSFSTLEIQRTEQGDSAMYLCASRQKQGATDTQYFGPGTRLTVL.

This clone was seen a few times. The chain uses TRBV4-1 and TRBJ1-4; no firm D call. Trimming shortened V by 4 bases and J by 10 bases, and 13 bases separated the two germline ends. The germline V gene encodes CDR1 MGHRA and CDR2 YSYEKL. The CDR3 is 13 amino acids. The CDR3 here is CASSLSGLGKLFF. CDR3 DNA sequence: TGCGCCAGCAGCCTTTCAGGCTTGGGAAAACTGTTTTTT.

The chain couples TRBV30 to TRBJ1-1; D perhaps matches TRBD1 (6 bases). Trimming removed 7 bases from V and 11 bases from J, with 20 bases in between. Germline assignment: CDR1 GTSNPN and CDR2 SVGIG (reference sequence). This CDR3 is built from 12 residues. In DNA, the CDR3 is TGTGCCTCCTGGGGGCTCTCTACAGTGGCTTTCTTT. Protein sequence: CASWGLSTVAFF.

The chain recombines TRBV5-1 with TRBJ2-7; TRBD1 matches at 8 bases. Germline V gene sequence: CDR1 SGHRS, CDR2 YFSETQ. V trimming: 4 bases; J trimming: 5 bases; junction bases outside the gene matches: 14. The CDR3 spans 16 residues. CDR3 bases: TGCGCCAGCAGCCCGGGGGTTGACAGGGGTATCAACGAGCAGTACTTC. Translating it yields CASSPGVDRGINEQYF.

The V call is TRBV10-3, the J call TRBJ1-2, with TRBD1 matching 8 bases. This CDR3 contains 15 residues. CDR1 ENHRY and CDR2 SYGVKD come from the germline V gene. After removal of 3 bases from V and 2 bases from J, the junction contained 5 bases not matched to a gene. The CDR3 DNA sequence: TGTGCCATCAGTGAAGCCAGGACAGGGAACTATGGCTACACCTTC. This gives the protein CAISEARTGNYGYTF.

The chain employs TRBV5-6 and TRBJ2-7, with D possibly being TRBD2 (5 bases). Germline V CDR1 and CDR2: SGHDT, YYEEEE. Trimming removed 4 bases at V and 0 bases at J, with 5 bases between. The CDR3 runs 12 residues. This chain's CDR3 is CASSGSSYEQYF. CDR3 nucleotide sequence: TGTGCCAGCAGCGGGAGCTCCTACGAGCAGTACTTC.

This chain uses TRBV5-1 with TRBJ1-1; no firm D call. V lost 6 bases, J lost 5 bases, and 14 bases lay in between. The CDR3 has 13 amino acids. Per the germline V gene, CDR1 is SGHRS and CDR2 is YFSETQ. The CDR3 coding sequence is TGCGCCAGCACCGGGGATGCGAGGACTGAAGCTTTCTTT. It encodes CASTGDARTEAFF.

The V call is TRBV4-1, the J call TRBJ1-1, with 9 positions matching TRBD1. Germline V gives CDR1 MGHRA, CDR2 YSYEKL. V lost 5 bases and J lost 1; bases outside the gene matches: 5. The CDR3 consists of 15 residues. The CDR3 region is CASSWPGQGNTEAFF. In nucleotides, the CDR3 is TGCGCCAGCAGCTGGCCGGGACAGGGGAACACTGAAGCTTTCTTT.

As DNA, the CDR3 is TGTGCCAGCAGTTCGGGGCAATTGTCTCCCGCTGAAGCTTTCTTT. This gives the protein CASSSGQLSPAEAFF. The chain links TRBV2 to TRBJ1-1; D possibly corresponds to TRBD1 (5 bases). Germline assignment: CDR1 SNHLY and CDR2 FYNNEI. The CDR3 runs 15 residues. Trimming took off 5 bases at V and 6 bases at J, with 19 bases between the two ends.

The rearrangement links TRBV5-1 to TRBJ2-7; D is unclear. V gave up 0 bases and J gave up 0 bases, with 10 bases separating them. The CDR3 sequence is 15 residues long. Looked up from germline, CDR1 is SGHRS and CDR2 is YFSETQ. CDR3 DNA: TGCGCCAGCAGCTTGGCCCCAGCTCACTCCTACGAGCAGTACTTC. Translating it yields CASSLAPAHSYEQYF. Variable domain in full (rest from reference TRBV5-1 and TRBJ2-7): KAGVTQTPRYLIKTRGQQVTLSCSPISGHRSVSWYQQTPGQGLQFLFEYFSETQRNKGNFPGRFSGRQFSNSRSEMNVSTLELGDSALYLCASSLAPAHSYEQYFGPGTRLTVT.

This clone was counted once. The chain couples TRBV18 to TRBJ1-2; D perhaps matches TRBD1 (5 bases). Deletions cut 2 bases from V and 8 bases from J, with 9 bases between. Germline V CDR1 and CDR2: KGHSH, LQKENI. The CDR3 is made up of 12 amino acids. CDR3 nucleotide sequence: TGTGCCAGCTCACCAGGAGGGGAAGGCTACACCTTC. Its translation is CASSPGGEGYTF.